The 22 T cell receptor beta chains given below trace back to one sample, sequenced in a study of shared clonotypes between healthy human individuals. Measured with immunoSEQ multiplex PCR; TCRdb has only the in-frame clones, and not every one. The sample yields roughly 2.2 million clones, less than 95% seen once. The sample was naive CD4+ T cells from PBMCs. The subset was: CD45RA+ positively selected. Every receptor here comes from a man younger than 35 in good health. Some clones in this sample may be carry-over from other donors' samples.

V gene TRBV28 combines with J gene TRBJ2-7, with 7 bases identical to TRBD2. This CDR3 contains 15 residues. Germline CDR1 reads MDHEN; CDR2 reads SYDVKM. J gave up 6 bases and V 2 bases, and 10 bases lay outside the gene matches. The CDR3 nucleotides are TGTGCCAGCAGTTTAATGGCGGGACTATCCCTCGAGCAGTACTTC. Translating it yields CASSLMAGLSLEQYF.

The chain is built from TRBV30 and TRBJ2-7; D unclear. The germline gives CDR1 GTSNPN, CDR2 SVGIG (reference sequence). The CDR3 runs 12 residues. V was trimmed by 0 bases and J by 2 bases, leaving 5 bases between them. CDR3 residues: CAWSVTPYEQYF. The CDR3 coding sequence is TGTGCCTGGAGTGTAACTCCCTACGAGCAGTACTTC.

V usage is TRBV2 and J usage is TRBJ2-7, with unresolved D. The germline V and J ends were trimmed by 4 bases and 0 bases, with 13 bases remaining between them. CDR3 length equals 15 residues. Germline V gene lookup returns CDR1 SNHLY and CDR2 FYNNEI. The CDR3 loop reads CASSGVRPRSYEQYF. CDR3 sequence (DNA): TGTGCCAGCAGTGGGGTGAGACCCCGCTCCTACGAGCAGTACTTC.

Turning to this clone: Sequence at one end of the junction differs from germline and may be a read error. CDR3 sequence reads: CASSLDPLAGDTDTQYF. In DNA form, the CDR3 reads TGTGCCAGTAGTCTAGACCCTCTAGCGGGGGACACAGATACGCAGTATTTT. The rearrangement links TRBV19 to TRBJ2-3; 10 nucleotides match TRBD2. CDR1 and CDR2 (germline): LNHDA, SQIVND (reference sequence). This CDR3 has 17 amino acids. Looking up the rest from reference TRBV19 and TRBJ2-3 gives the full variable domain: DGGITQSPKYLFRKEGQNVTLSCEQNLNHDAMYWYRQDPGQGLRLIYYSQIVNDFQKGDIAEGYSVSREKKESFPLTVTSAQKNPTAFYLCASSLDPLAGDTDTQYFGPGTRLTVL.

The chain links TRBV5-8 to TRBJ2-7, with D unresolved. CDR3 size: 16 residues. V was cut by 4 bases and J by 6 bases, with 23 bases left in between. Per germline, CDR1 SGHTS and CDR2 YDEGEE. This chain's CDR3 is CASSGSSVQVYREQYF. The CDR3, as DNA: TGTGCCAGCAGCGGATCCTCGGTGCAGGTATATCGCGAGCAGTACTTC.

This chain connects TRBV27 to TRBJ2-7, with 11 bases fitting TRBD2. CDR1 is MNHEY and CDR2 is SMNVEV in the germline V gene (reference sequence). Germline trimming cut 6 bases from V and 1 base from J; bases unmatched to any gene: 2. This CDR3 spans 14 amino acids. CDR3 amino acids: CASRVAGGSYEQYF. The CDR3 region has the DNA TGTGCCAGCAGGGTAGCGGGAGGGTCCTACGAGCAGTACTTC.

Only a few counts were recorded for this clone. This CDR3 is CASRVAGAPYEQYF. The CDR3 DNA reads TGTGCCAGCAGGGTTGCGGGAGCCCCCTACGAGCAGTACTTC. This chain joins TRBV27 and TRBJ2-7, with 7 bases identical to TRBD2. CDR1 is MNHEY and CDR2 is SMNVEV in the germline V gene (reference sequence). The V gene end was trimmed by 6 bases and the J gene end by 2 bases; junction bases not matched to a gene: 7. The CDR3 runs to 14 residues.

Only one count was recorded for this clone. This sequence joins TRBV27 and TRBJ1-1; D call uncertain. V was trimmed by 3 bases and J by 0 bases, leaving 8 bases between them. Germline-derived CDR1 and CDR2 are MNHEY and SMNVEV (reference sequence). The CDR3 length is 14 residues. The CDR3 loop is CASSFPFLNTEAFF. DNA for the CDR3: TGTGCCAGCAGTTTTCCCTTCCTGAACACTGAAGCTTTCTTT.

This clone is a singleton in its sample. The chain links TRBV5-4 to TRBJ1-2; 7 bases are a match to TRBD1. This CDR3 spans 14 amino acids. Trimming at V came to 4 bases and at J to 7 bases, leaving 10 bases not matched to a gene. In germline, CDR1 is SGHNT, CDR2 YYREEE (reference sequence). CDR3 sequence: CASSTTGQLTGYTF. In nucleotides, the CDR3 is TGTGCCAGCAGCACAACGGGACAGTTGACTGGCTACACCTTC.

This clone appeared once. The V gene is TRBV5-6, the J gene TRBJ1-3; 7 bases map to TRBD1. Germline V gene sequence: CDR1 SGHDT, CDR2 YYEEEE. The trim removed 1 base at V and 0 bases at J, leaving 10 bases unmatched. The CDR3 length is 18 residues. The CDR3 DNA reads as TGTGCCAGCAGCTTGAAGGGGGCTGGATTGGGCTCTGGAAACACCATATATTTT. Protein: CASSLKGAGLGSGNTIYF.

As DNA, the CDR3 is TGTGCCAGCAGCGTACAGGCCGCAACTAATGAAAAACTGTTTTTT. Amino acid sequence: CASSVQAATNEKLFF. The chain recombines TRBV9 with TRBJ1-4; D is undetermined. The CDR3 has 15 residues. Germline CDR1 is SGDLS and CDR2 is YYNGEE. V lost 1 base and J lost 0, with 7 bases in between.

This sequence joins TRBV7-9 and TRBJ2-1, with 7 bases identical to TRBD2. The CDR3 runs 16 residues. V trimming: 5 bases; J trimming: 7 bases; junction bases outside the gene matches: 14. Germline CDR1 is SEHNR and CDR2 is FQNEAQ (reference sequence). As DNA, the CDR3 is TGTGCCAGCAGCACCCCGGGCGCGGGAGCCATAAATGAGCAGTTCTTC. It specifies CASSTPGAGAINEQFF. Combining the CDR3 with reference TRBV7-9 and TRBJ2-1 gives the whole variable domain DTGVSQNPRHKITKRGQNVTFRCDPISEHNRLYWYRQTLGQGPEFLTYFQNEAQLEKSRLLSDRFSAERPKGSFSTLEIQRTEQGDSAMYLCASSTPGAGAINEQFFGPGTRLTVL.

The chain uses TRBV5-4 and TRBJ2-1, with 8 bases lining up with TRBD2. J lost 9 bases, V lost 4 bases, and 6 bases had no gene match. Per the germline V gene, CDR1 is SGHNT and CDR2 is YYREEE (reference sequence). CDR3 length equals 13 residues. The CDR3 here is CASSATTSGEQFF. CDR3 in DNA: TGTGCCAGCAGCGCAACCACTAGCGGTGAGCAGTTCTTC.

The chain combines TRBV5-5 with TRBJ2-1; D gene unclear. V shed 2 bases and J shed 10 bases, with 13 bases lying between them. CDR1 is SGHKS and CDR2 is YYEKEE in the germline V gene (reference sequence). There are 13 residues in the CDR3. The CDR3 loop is CASSFLTSHEQFF. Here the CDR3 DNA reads TGTGCCAGCAGCTTCTTAACTTCCCACGAGCAGTTCTTC.

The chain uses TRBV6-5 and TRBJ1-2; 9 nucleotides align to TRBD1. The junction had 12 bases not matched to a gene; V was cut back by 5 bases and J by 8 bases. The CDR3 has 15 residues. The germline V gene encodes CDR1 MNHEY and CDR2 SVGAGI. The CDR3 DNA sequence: TGTGCCAGCAGTCCACCTTTAACAGGGGGCGCGGGCTACACCTTC. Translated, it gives CASSPPLTGGAGYTF.

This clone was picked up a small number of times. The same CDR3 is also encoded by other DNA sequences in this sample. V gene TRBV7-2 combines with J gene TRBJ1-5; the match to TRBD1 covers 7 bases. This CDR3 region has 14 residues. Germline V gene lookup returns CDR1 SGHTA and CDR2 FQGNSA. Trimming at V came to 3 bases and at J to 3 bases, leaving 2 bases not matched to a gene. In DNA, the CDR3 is TGTGCCAGCAGCTTGGGACAGAACAATCAGCCCCAGCATTTT. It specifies CASSLGQNNQPQHF.

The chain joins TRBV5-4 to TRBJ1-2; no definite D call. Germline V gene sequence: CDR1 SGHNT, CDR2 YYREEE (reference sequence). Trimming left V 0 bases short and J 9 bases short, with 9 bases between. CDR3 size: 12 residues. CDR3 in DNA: TGTGCCAGCAGCTTGGCCGATTCAAGCTACACCTTC. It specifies CASSLADSSYTF.

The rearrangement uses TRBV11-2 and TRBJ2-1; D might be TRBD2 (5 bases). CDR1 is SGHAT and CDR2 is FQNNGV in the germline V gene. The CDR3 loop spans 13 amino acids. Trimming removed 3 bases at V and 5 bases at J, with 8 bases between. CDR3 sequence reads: CASSFTGNNEQFF. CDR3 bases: TGTGCCAGCAGCTTTACGGGGAACAATGAGCAGTTCTTC.

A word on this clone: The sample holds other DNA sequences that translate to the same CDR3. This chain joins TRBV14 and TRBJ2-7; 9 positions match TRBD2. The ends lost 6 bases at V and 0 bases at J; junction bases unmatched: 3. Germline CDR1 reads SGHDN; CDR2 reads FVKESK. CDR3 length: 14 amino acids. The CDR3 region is CASRNSGSSYEQYF. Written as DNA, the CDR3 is TGTGCCAGCAGGAATAGCGGGAGCTCCTACGAGCAGTACTTC. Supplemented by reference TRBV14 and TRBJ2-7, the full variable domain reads EAGVTQFPSHSVIEKGQTVTLRCDPISGHDNLYWYRRVMGKEIKFLLHFVKESKQDESGMPNNRFLAERTGGTYSTLKVQPAELEDSGVYFCASRNSGSSYEQYFGPGTRLTVT.

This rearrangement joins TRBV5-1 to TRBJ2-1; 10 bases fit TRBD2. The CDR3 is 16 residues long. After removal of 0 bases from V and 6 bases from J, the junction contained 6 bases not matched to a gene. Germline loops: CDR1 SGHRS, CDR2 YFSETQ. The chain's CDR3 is CASSLGSSGSPNEQFF. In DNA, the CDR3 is TGCGCCAGCAGCTTGGGGTCTAGCGGGAGTCCCAATGAGCAGTTCTTC.

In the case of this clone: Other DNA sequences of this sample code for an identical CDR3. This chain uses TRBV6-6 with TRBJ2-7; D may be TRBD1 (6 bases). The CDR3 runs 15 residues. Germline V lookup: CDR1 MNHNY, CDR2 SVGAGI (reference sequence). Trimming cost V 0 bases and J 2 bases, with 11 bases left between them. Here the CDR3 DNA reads TGTGCCAGCAGTTACTCGGGGGCCGGAGCCTACGAGCAGTACTTC. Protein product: CASSYSGAGAYEQYF.

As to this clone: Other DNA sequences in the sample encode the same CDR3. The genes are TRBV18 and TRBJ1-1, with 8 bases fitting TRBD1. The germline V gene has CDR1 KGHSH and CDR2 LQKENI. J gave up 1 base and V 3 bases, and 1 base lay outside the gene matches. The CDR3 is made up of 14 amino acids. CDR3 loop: CASSPDRANTEAFF. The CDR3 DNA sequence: TGTGCCAGCTCACCGGACAGGGCGAACACTGAAGCTTTCTTT.